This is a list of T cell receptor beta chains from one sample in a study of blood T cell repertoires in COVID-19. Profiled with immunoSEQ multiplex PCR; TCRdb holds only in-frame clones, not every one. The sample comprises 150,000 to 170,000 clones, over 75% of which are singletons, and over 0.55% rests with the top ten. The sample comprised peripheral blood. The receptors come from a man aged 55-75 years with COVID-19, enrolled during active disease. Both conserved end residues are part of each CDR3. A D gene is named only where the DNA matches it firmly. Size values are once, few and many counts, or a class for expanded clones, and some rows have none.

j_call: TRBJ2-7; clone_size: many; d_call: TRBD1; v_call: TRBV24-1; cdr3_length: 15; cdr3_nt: TGTGCCACCAGTGATCCTAGAACTCCGACAGGGCAGCAGTACTTC; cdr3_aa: CATSDPRTPTGQQYF
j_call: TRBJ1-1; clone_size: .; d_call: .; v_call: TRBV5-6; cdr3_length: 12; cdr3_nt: TGTGCCAGCAGCTTTGGAAGGGGGGAAGCTTTCTTT; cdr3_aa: CASSFGRGEAFF
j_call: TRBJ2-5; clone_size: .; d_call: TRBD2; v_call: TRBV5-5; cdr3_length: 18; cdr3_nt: TGTGCCAGCAGCCCCATCCTAACTAGCGGGGGGGCCCAAGAGACCCAGTACTTC; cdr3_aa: CASSPILTSGGAQETQYF
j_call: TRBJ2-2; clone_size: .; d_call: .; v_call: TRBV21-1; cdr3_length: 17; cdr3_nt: TGTGCCAGCACCGGAAAGGGTGGGACACTCTTTACCGGGGAGCTGTTTTTT; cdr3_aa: CASTGKGGTLFTGELFF
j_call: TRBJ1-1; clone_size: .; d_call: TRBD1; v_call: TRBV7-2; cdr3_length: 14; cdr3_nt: TGTGCCAGCAGCCCCACCCGGACAGGGATGGTTGCTTTCTTT; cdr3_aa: CASSPTRTGMVAFF
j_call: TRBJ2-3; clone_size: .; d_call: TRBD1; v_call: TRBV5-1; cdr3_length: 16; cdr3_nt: TGCGCCAGCAGCTTGAGTGGGACAGGGGCCACAGATACGCAGTATTTT; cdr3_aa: CASSLSGTGATDTQYF
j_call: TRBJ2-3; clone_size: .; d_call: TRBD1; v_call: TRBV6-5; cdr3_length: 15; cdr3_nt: TGTGCCAGCAGGTCAACAGGGGGCTACGCAGATACGCAGTATTTT; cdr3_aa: CASRSTGGYADTQYF
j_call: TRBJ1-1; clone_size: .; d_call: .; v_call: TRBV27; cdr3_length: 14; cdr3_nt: TGTGCCAGCAGTCCAAGTGTAGGCGGCACTGAAGCTTTCTTT; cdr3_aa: CASSPSVGGTEAFF
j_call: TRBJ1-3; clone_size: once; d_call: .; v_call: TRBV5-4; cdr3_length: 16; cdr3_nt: TGTGCCAGCAGCCCCGGCGGGGGACGTTCTGGAAACACCATATATTTT; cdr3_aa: CASSPGGGRSGNTIYF
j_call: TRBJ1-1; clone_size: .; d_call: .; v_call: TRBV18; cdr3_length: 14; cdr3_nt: TGTGCCAGCTCACCACCCTCCCTCCGCGTCCAAGCTTTCTTT; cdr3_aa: CASSPPSLRVQAFF
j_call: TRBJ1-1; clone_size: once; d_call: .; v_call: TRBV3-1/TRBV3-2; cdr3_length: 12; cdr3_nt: TGTGCCAGCAGCCAAGTCAGGGATGAAGCTTTCTTT; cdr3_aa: CASSQVRDEAFF
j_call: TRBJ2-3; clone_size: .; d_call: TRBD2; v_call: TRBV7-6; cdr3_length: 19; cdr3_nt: TGTGCCAGCAGACGGACCGGGACTAGCGGGGGTGCTAGCACAGATACGCAGTATTTT; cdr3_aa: CASRRTGTSGGASTDTQYF
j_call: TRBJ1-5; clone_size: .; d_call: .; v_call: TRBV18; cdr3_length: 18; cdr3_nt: TGTGCCAGCTCACCAAATCACCAGACAGTTATGAGCAATCAGCCCCAGCATTTT; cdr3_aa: CASSPNHQTVMSNQPQHF
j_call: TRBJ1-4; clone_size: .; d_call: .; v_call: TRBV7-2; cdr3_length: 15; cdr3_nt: TGTGCCAGCAGCTTAGAGCCGGGTCTTAATGAAAAACTGTTTTTT; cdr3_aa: CASSLEPGLNEKLFF
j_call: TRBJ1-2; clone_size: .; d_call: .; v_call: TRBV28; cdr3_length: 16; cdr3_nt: TGTGCCAGCGGGTCCCCGGGACAAGGGCCGTTAGGCGGCTACACCTTC; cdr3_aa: CASGSPGQGPLGGYTF
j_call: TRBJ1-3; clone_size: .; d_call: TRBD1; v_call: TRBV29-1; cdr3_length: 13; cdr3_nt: TGCAGCGTTCAGGGGGTATCCGGAAACACCATATATTTT; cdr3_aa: CSVQGVSGNTIYF
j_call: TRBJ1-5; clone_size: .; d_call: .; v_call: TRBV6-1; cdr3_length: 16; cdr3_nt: TGTGCCAGCAGTGGAACAGTCCAAGGTAGCAATCAGCCCCAGCATTTT; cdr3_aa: CASSGTVQGSNQPQHF
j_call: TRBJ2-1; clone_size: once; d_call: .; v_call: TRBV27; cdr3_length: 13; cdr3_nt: TGTGCCAGCGCCGTAAACATCGCTGATGAGCAGTTCTTC; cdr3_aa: CASAVNIADEQFF
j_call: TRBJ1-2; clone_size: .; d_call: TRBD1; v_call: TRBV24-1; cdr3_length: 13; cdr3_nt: TGTGCCACCAGTGACAGGGGGCACTATGGCTACACCTTC; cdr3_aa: CATSDRGHYGYTF
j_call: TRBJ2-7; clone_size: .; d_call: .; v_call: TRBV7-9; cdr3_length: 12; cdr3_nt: TGTGCCAGCAGCTATAACAGGGTCGGGCAGTACTTC; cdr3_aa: CASSYNRVGQYF
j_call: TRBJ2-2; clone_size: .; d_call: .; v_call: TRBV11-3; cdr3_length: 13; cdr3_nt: TGTGCCAGCAGCTTAAACGGAGCCGGGGAGCTGTTTTTT; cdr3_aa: CASSLNGAGELFF
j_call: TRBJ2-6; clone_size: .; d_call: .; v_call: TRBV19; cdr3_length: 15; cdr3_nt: TGTGCCAGTAGGGGCGGGAACCCTGGGGCCAACGTCCTGACTTTC; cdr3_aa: CASRGGNPGANVLTF
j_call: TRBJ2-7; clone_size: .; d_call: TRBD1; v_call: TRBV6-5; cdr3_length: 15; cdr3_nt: TGTGCCAGCAGTTACCGGACAGGGGGCTCGTGGGAGCAGTACTTC; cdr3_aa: CASSYRTGGSWEQYF
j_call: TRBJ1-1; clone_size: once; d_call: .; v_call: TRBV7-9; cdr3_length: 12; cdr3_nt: TGTGCCAGCAGCCTAGGCAGCACTGAAGCTTTCTTT; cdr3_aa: CASSLGSTEAFF
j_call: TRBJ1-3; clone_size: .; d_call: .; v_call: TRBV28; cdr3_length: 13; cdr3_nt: TGTGCCAGCAGTTCCCCAGGGAGAAACACCATATATTTT; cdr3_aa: CASSSPGRNTIYF
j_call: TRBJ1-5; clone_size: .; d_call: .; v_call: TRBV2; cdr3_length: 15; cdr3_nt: TGTGCCACCCGGGAACTGGGGGGGAGCAATCAGCCCCAGCATTTT; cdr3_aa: CATRELGGSNQPQHF
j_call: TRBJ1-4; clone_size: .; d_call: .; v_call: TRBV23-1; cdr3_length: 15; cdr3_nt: TGCGCCGCTGCATCCCAAGGGGTTACTAATGAAAAACTGTTTTTT; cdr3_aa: CAAASQGVTNEKLFF
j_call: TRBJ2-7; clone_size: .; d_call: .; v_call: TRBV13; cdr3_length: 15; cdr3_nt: TGTGCCAGCAGCTTACCGGGACTTCCTTTAGAGGAGCAGTACTTC; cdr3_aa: CASSLPGLPLEEQYF
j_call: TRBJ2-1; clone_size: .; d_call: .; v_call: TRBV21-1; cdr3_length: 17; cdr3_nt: TGTGCCAGCAGCGAAGACCCCCAGGGATCCTCCTACAATGAGCAGTTCTTC; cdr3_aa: CASSEDPQGSSYNEQFF
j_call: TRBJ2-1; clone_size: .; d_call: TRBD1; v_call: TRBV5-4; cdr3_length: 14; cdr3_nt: TGTGCCAGCAGCTTCCGGGACAGGGACAATGAGCAGTTCTTC; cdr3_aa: CASSFRDRDNEQFF
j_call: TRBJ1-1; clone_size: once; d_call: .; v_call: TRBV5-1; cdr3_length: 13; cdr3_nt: TGCGCCAGCAGCCGGACAGTGAACACTGAAGCTTTCTTT; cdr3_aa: CASSRTVNTEAFF
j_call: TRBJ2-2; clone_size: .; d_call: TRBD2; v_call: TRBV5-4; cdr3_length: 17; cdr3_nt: TGTGCCAGCAGCTTCCGGTCGGCGGGAGGTCGCACCGGGGAGCTGTTTTTT; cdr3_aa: CASSFRSAGGRTGELFF
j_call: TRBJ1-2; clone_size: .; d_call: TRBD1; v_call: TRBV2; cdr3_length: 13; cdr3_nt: TGTGCCAGCACCCAACAGGGGTACTATGGCTACACCTTC; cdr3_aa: CASTQQGYYGYTF
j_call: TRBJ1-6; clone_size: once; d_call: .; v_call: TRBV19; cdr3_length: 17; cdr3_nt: TGTGCCAGTAGTACCCAGGGGACGAGCTCCTATAATTCACCCCTCCACTTT; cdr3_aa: CASSTQGTSSYNSPLHF
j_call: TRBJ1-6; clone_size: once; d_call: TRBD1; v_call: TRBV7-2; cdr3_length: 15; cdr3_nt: TGTGCCAGCAGCCTATCGGGACAGACGAATTCACCCCTCCACTTT; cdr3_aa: CASSLSGQTNSPLHF
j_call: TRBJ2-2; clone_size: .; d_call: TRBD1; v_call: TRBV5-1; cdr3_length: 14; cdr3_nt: TGCGCCAGCTCTCAGGGGGCTTACACCGGGGAGCTGTTTTTT; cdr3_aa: CASSQGAYTGELFF
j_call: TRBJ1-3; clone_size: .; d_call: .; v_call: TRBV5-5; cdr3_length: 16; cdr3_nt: TGTGCCAGCAGCTTGGACAGCCCGAACTCTGGAAACACCATATATTTT; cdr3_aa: CASSLDSPNSGNTIYF
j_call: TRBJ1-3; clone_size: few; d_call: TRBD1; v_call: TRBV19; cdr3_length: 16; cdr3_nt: TGTGCCAGTAGTATTCACAGGGGCGGCTCTGGAAACACCATATATTTT; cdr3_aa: CASSIHRGGSGNTIYF
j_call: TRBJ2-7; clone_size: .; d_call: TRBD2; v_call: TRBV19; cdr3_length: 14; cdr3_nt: TGTGCCAGTAGTATTGGGGGGGTCCGTGGAGAGCAGTACTTC; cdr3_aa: CASSIGGVRGEQYF
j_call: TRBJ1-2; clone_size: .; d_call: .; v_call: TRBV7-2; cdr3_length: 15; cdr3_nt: TGTGCCAGCAGCTTAGGGTGGGAGGGGGACTATGGCTACACCTTC; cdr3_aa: CASSLGWEGDYGYTF
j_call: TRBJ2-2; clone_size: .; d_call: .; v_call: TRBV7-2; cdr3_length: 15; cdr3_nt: TGTGCCAGCAGCTTTGCAGGGACGAACACCGGGGAGCTGTTTTTT; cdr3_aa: CASSFAGTNTGELFF
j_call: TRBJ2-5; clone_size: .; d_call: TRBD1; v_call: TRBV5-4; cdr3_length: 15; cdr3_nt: TGTGCCAGCAGCGAGGACAGGGGGCGGGTGGAGACCCAGTACTTC; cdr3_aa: CASSEDRGRVETQYF
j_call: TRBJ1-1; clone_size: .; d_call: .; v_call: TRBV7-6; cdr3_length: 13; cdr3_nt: TGTGCCAGCAGCCCTACAGTATCCACTGAAGCTTTCTTT; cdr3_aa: CASSPTVSTEAFF
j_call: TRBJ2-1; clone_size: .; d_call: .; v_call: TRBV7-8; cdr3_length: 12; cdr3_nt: TGTGCCAGCAGCCCCCAATTTTATGAGCAGTTCTTC; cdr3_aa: CASSPQFYEQFF
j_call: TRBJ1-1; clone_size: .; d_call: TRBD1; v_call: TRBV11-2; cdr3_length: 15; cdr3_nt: TGTGCCAGCAGCTTACCACAGGGGATGAACACTGAAGCTTTCTTT; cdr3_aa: CASSLPQGMNTEAFF
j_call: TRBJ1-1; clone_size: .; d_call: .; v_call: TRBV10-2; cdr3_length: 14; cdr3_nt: TGCGCCAGCAAGCGAGACAGGCTGAACACTGAAGCTTTCTTT; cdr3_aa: CASKRDRLNTEAFF